This TCR beta chain was recorded in a study of T cells after yellow fever vaccination. Study information: The authors prepared low-cell-number fractions using SMART-Seq v4 Ultra Low Input. Study results and caveats: Contaminating bulk clonotypes could be abundant in FACS-sorted repertoires.

Germline V gives CDR1 SNHLY, CDR2 FYNNEI. Deletions cut 2 bases from V and 7 bases from J, with 9 bases between. The CDR3 is made up of 13 amino acids. This clonotype has more than one count but fewer than ten. The antigen remains undetermined. A single record per CDR3 protein comes from TCRdb applying MiXCR to the 5' RACE reads. The table records about 220,000 distinct CDR3 sequences, about 3% of them present only once. The source material was CD4+ T cells sorted from PBMCs, sampled 10 days after the yellow fever booster vaccination. This TCR derives from a man aged 18 to 29 who received the YFV17D yellow fever vaccine. V gene TRBV2 combines with J gene TRBJ1-5; unclear D gene. CDR3: CASSESRVQPQHF. The CDR3 nucleotides read TGTGCCAGCAGTGAATCTAGGGTACAGCCCCAGCATTTT. The complete variable domain, with remaining parts taken from reference TRBV2 and TRBJ1-5, reads EPEVTQTPSHQVTQMGQEVILRCVPISNHLYFYWYRQILGQKVEFLVSFYNNEISEKSEIFDDQFSVERPDGSNFTLKIRSTKLEDSAMYFCASSESRVQPQHFGDGTRLSIL.